This TCR beta chain was observed in a study of shared clonotypes between healthy human individuals. Here immunoSEQ multiplex PCR was the method, and the copy in TCRdb shows in-frame clones only, minus some. The sample lists around 83,000 clones, 60% to 65% seen once, with under 65% in the top ten. This clone was picked up many times. CDR1 is MGHRA, CDR2 YSYEKL, per germline. V was trimmed by 9 bases and J by 7 bases, leaving 22 bases between them. The CDR3 is 15 residues long. V gene TRBV4-1 combines with J gene TRBJ2-1, with D perhaps TRBD1 or TRBD2 (5 bases each). The sample taken for sequencing was memory CD8+ T cells sorted from blood. Described subset: CD45RO+ cells pooled with CCR7-negative TemRA cells. The source is a man aged 30 to 45 in good health. The CDR3 here is CARRVRGDQWNEQFF. The CDR3 bases are TGCGCCAGGCGCGTGAGGGGAGATCAGTGGAATGAGCAGTTCTTC.